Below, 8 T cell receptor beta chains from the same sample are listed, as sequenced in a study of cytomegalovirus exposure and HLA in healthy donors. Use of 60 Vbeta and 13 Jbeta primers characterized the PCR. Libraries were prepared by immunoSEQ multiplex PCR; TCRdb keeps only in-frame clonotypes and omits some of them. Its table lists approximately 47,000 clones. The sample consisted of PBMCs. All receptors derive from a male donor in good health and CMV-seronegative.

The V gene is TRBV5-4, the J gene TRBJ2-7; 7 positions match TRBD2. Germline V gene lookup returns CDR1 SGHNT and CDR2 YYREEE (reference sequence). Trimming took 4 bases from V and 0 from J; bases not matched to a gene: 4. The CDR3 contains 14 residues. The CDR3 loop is CASSTPGGSYEQYF. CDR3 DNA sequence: TGTGCCAGCAGCACGCCGGGGGGCTCCTACGAGCAGTACTTC.

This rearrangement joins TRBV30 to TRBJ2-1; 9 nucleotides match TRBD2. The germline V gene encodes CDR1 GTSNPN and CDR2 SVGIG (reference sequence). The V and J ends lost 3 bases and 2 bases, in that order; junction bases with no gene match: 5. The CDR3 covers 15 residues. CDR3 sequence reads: CAWRHGTSTYNEQFF. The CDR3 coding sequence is TGTGCCTGGAGGCACGGGACTAGCACCTACAATGAGCAGTTCTTC. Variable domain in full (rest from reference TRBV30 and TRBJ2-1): SQTIHQWPATLVQPVGSPLSLECTVEGTSNPNLYWYRQAAGRGLQLLFYSVGIGQISSEVPQNLSASRPQDRQFILSSKKLLLSDSGFYLCAWRHGTSTYNEQFFGPGTRLTVL.

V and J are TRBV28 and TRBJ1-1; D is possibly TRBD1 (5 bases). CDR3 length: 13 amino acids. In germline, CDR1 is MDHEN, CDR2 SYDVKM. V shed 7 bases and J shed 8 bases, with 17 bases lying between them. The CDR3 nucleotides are TGTGCCAGCACCACAACGGGGAGGACAGAAGCTTTCTTT. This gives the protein CASTTTGRTEAFF.

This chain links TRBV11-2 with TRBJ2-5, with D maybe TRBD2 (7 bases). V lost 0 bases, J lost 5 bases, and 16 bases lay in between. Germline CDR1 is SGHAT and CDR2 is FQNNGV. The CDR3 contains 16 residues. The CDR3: CASSLEDGGGRETQYF. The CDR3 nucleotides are TGTGCCAGCAGCTTAGAGGATGGGGGGGGCAGGGAGACCCAGTACTTC.

The CDR3 here is CASSSATGLSYEQYF. CDR3 nucleotides: TGTGCCAGCAGTTCGGCGACAGGGCTCTCCTACGAGCAGTACTTC. J is TRBJ2-7 and V is TRBV27; 7 bases match TRBD1. The germline V gene encodes CDR1 MNHEY and CDR2 SMNVEV (reference sequence). Unmatched junction bases numbered 6, after V lost 4 bases and J lost 0 bases. The CDR3 runs to 15 residues.

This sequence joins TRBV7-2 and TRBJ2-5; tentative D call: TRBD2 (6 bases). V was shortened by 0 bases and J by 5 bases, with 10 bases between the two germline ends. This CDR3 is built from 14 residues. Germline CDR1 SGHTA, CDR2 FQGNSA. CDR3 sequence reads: CASSLAGGRETQYF. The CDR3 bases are TGTGCCAGCAGCTTAGCGGGGGGTAGGGAGACCCAGTACTTC.

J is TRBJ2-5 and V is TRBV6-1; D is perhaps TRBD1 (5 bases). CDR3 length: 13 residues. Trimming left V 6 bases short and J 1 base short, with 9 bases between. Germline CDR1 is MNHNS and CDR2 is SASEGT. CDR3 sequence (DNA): TGTGCCAGCAGAAGGACACTCCAAGAGACCCAGTACTTC. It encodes CASRRTLQETQYF.

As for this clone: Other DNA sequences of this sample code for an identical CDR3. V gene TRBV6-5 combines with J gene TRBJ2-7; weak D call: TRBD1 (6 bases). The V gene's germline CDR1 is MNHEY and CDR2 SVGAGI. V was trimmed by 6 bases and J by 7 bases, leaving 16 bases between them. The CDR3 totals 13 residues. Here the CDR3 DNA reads TGTGCCAGCAGGCGCCGGGACATCTATGAGCAGTACTTC. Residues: CASRRRDIYEQYF.